These 29 T cell receptor beta chains originate from one sample sequenced in a study of blood T cell dynamics during melanoma immunotherapy. The time point is: pre-treatment baseline. Using immunoSEQ multiplex PCR, the repertoire was profiled, and TCRdb retains in-frame clones only, with some absent. The table lists about 10,000 clones, about 88% of them singletons, with more than 8.5% in the top ten. This specimen was blood, taken from a patient treated with checkpoint blockade. These receptors originate from a human donor with melanoma.

This clone was detected only once. The chain combines TRBV7-9 with TRBJ2-7; D is possibly TRBD1 or TRBD2 (5 bases each). The CDR3 totals 17 residues. Germline CDR1 reads SEHNR; CDR2 reads FQNEAQ (reference sequence). Trimming cost V 4 bases and J 0 bases, with 19 bases left between them. The CDR3 region is CASSSNMPGPGSYEQYF. In nucleotides, the CDR3 is TGTGCCAGCAGCTCAAACATGCCGGGACCAGGCTCCTACGAGCAGTACTTC.

The chain has TRBV7-9 and TRBJ2-1; D is uncertain. Germline CDR1 SEHNR, CDR2 FQNEAQ (reference sequence). CDR3 length: 11 residues. V dropped 4 bases and J dropped 12 bases, with 10 bases sitting between them. Here the CDR3 DNA reads TGTGCCAGCAGCTCGCCCTTGGCGCAGTTCTTC. Translation: CASSSPLAQFF.

This clone was seen more than once but under ten times. The chain links TRBV5-6 to TRBJ2-2; 8 bases are a match to TRBD1. The V gene's germline CDR1 is SGHDT and CDR2 YYEEEE. This CDR3 is built from 16 residues. The junction had 9 bases not matched to a gene; V was cut back by 6 bases and J by 2 bases. CDR3 DNA: TGTGCCAGCATGTCGGACAGGGACCAAAACACCGGGGAGCTGTTTTTT. It encodes CASMSDRDQNTGELFF.

The genes are TRBV7-2 and TRBJ2-7; TRBD1 matches at 8 bases. There are 16 residues in the CDR3. The V segment lost 5 bases and the J segment 2 bases; nucleotides outside the gene matches: 11. From germline, CDR1 is SGHTA and CDR2 FQGNSA. The CDR3 protein is CASSPRRTGRTYEQYF. DNA of the CDR3: TGTGCCAGCAGCCCAAGACGGACAGGGAGGACCTACGAGCAGTACTTC.

The chain couples TRBV6-6 to TRBJ1-1, with 7 bases aligning to TRBD1. In germline, CDR1 is MNHNY, CDR2 SVGAGI (reference sequence). This CDR3 contains 15 residues. Trimming at V came to 6 bases and at J to 3 bases, leaving 10 bases not matched to a gene. CDR3 region: CASSGLTGDYTEAFF. As DNA, the CDR3 is TGTGCCAGCAGCGGTCTAACAGGGGATTACACTGAAGCTTTCTTT.

The chain uses TRBV7-9 and TRBJ2-7; tentatively, D is TRBD1 (6 bases). With 2 bases removed from V and 4 bases from J, the gap between germline ends came to 21 bases. The CDR3 is 17 amino acids. Germline lookup yields CDR1 SEHNR and CDR2 FQNEAQ (reference sequence). The CDR3 DNA follows: TGTGCCAGCAGCTTAAGAAGATCGGACAGCCCTGAATACGAGCAGTACTTC. This sequence encodes CASSLRRSDSPEYEQYF. Drawing the rest from reference TRBV7-9 and TRBJ2-7, the complete variable domain is DTGVSQNPRHKITKRGQNVTFRCDPISEHNRLYWYRQTLGQGPEFLTYFQNEAQLEKSRLLSDRFSAERPKGSFSTLEIQRTEQGDSAMYLCASSLRRSDSPEYEQYFGPGTRLTVT.

In this sample, this clone turned up a few times. The genes are TRBV15 and TRBJ1-1, with 7 nucleotides matching TRBD1. The trim removed 2 bases at V and 7 bases at J, leaving 4 bases unmatched. The CDR3 loop spans 13 amino acids. The germline V gene has CDR1 LNHNV and CDR2 YYDKDF (reference sequence). The CDR3: CATSRSRDSEAFF. The CDR3 DNA sequence: TGTGCCACCAGCAGAAGCAGGGACAGTGAAGCTTTCTTT.

The chain uses TRBV19 and TRBJ1-5; the match to TRBD1 covers 7 bases. Trimming removed 3 bases from V and 0 bases from J; junction bases left unmatched: 11. The CDR3 is made up of 18 amino acids. Germline V gene data show CDR1 as LNHDA and CDR2 as SQIVND (reference sequence). As DNA, the CDR3 is TGTGCCAGTAGTATGTGGGGCGCAGGGGGGGCTAGCAATCAGCCCCAGCATTTT. It is translated as CASSMWGAGGASNQPQHF.

V usage is TRBV5-6 and J usage is TRBJ2-7, with D perhaps TRBD1 (7 bases). The CDR3 covers 15 residues. Germline V gives CDR1 SGHDT, CDR2 YYEEEE. V dropped 4 bases and J dropped 0 bases, with 14 bases sitting between them. CDR3 region: CASSPGGTPSYEQYF. The CDR3 DNA follows: TGTGCCAGCAGCCCAGGGGGGACTCCCTCCTACGAGCAGTACTTC.

The rearrangement joins TRBV19 to TRBJ2-5; no reliable D call. The CDR3 runs 14 residues. V lost 3 bases, J lost 1 base, and 9 bases lay in between. Germline CDR1 is LNHDA and CDR2 is SQIVND (reference sequence). The CDR3 is CASSIGSGQETQYF. The CDR3 DNA follows: TGTGCCAGTAGTATCGGTTCAGGCCAAGAGACCCAGTACTTC.

The chain has TRBV5-4 and TRBJ1-1; 8 positions agree with TRBD1. The V gene's germline CDR1 is SGHNT and CDR2 YYREEE (reference sequence). The CDR3 length is 16 residues. V was pared by 4 bases and J by 5 bases, with 13 bases of the junction left unmatched. The CDR3 protein is CASSPGGTGRVTEAFF. The CDR3 nucleotides read TGTGCCAGCAGCCCGGGGGGGACAGGAAGGGTGACTGAAGCTTTCTTT. The full variable domain, rest sourced from reference TRBV5-4 and TRBJ1-1, is ETGVTQSPTHLIKTRGQQVTLRCSSQSGHNTVSWYQQALGQGPQFIFQYYREEENGRGNFPPRFSGLQFPNYSSELNVNALELDDSALYLCASSPGGTGRVTEAFFGQGTRLTVV.

This chain joins TRBV6-4 and TRBJ2-3; the D gene is possibly TRBD2 (6 bases). This CDR3 contains 13 residues. Trimming stripped 4 bases from V and 5 bases from J, with 10 bases between. Per the germline V gene, CDR1 is MRHNA and CDR2 is SNTAGT. For the CDR3, the DNA is TGTGCCAGCAGTGCGATCGGGGGAGATACGCAGTATTTT. This codes for CASSAIGGDTQYF.

The V call is TRBV6-6, the J call TRBJ1-1, with D unresolved. This CDR3 is built from 16 residues. Trimming shortened V by 2 bases and J by 4 bases, and 17 bases separated the two germline ends. Per germline, CDR1 MNHNY and CDR2 SVGAGI (reference sequence). The CDR3 bases are TGTGCCAGCAGTTACCCGGCTGCGGCCCGCGGCACTGAAGCTTTCTTT. This sequence encodes CASSYPAAARGTEAFF.

This clone was seen a handful of times. This chain uses TRBV2 with TRBJ2-2, with 8 nucleotides matching TRBD1. This CDR3 spans 15 amino acids. Trimming removed 0 bases from V and 5 bases from J; junction bases left unmatched: 2. In germline, CDR1 is SNHLY, CDR2 FYNNEI. The CDR3 loop is CASSEARTGTGELFF. The CDR3 nucleotides read TGTGCCAGCAGTGAAGCGAGGACAGGGACCGGGGAGCTGTTTTTT.

V usage is TRBV28 and J usage is TRBJ2-7, with TRBD1 identical over 7 bases. This CDR3 contains 14 residues. Trimming at V came to 3 bases and at J to 3 bases, leaving 5 bases not matched to a gene. Germline assignment: CDR1 MDHEN and CDR2 SYDVKM. The CDR3 region has the DNA TGTGCCAGCAGTTTTGGGACAGACCTCTACGAGCAGTACTTC. It yields the protein CASSFGTDLYEQYF.

This clone has just one count. The genes are TRBV2 and TRBJ1-1, with D unclear. The CDR3 length is 12 residues. Trimming cost V 8 bases and J 2 bases, with 9 bases left between them. CDR1 SNHLY and CDR2 FYNNEI come from the germline V gene. DNA of the CDR3: TGTGCCAGCCGTTCGATAAACACTGAAGCTTTCTTT. This codes for CASRSINTEAFF.

The chain recombines TRBV5-1 with TRBJ2-2; 10 bases agree with TRBD1. CDR1 and CDR2 from the germline V gene are SGHRS and YFSETQ. The CDR3 totals 16 residues. V was pared by 7 bases and J by 4 bases, with 10 bases of the junction left unmatched. The CDR3 loop is CASGPRQGATTGELFF. Written as DNA, the CDR3 is TGCGCCAGCGGACCCCGACAGGGGGCTACCACCGGGGAGCTGTTTTTT.

The genes are TRBV6-5 and TRBJ1-1, with 8 nucleotides matching TRBD1. CDR1 is MNHEY, CDR2 SVGAGI, per germline. The V segment lost 2 bases and the J segment 6 bases; nucleotides outside the gene matches: 11. The CDR3 length is 16 residues. The CDR3 bases are TGTGCCAGCAGTTACGGAGGGGTCGGACAGGGTTCTGAAGCTTTCTTT. Amino acids: CASSYGGVGQGSEAFF.

The chain links TRBV7-2 to TRBJ2-7; TRBD2 agrees at 8 bases. The germline V gene has CDR1 SGHTA and CDR2 FQGNSA. V lost 1 base, J lost 2 bases, and 4 bases stayed unmatched. The CDR3 has 15 amino acids. CDR3 in amino acids: CASSLDTSGPYEQYF. CDR3 DNA sequence: TGTGCCAGCAGCTTAGATACTAGCGGCCCCTACGAGCAGTACTTC.

The rearrangement links TRBV21-1 to TRBJ2-7; the table's D call, TRBD1, has no DNA check behind it. TRBV21-1 is noted as a pseudogene. The CDR3 runs to 19 residues. This CDR3 is CASSKGGDRGPLFPYEQYF. CDR3 nucleotide sequence: TGTGCCAGCAGCAAAGGGGGAGACAGGGGCCCTTTGTTCCCCTACGAGCAGTACTTC.

This sequence joins TRBV10-2 and TRBJ1-2; no firm D call. The V gene's germline CDR1 is WSHSY and CDR2 SAAADI. CDR3 size: 13 residues. V shed 2 bases and J shed 4 bases, with 8 bases lying between them. The chain's CDR3 is CASSERPVYGYTF. The CDR3 region has the DNA TGCGCCAGCAGTGAGCGGCCGGTCTATGGCTACACCTTC.

This clone was seen a few times. DNA of the CDR3: TGTGCCAGCAGCGTAGGAGGGAATGATTCACCCCTCCACTTT. This sequence encodes CASSVGGNDSPLHF. V is TRBV9 and J is TRBJ1-6; D unclear. The CDR3 contains 14 residues. V gave up 0 bases and J gave up 8 bases, with 9 bases separating them. The germline V gene has CDR1 SGDLS and CDR2 YYNGEE.

V is TRBV28 and J is TRBJ2-7, with D hard to call. Germline-derived CDR1 and CDR2 are MDHEN and SYDVKM. Trimming cost V 6 bases and J 6 bases, with 15 bases left between them. This CDR3 spans 13 amino acids. CDR3 amino acids: CASSTVLAAEQYF. CDR3 DNA sequence: TGTGCCAGCAGCACAGTACTGGCGGCCGAGCAGTACTTC.

The V call is TRBV28, the J call TRBJ1-2; D is unresolved. The CDR3 sequence is 15 residues long. The V end lost 5 bases, the J end lost 7 bases, and 20 bases lay between the germline ends. Germline CDR1 reads MDHEN; CDR2 reads SYDVKM. CDR3 sequence (DNA): TGTGCCAGCAGTCCCGCGGACGGTCTTGAGGCTGGCTACACCTTC. This gives the protein CASSPADGLEAGYTF.

The chain couples TRBV7-9 to TRBJ1-1, with TRBD1 matching 9 bases. This CDR3 spans 15 amino acids. Per the germline V gene, CDR1 is SEHNR and CDR2 is FQNEAQ (reference sequence). The ends lost 1 base at V and 4 bases at J; junction bases unmatched: 4. Here the CDR3 DNA reads TGTGCCAGCAGCTTAGGAGGGACAGGGTTCACTGAAGCTTTCTTT. Protein: CASSLGGTGFTEAFF.

The V and J genes are TRBV9 and TRBJ2-3; 9 positions match TRBD2. Per germline, CDR1 SGDLS and CDR2 YYNGEE. Unmatched junction bases numbered 3, after V lost 4 bases and J lost 0 bases. This CDR3 is 15 amino acids long. This CDR3 is CASSYSGSSTDTQYF. CDR3 coding DNA: TGTGCCAGCAGCTATAGCGGGAGTAGCACAGATACGCAGTATTTT.

V and J are TRBV5-1 and TRBJ2-2; no clear D. The V end lost 0 bases, the J end lost 1 base, and 4 bases lay between the germline ends. Germline lookup yields CDR1 SGHRS and CDR2 YFSETQ. The CDR3 runs 14 residues. CDR3 nucleotide sequence: TGCGCCAGCAGCTTGGGTAGGAACACCGGGGAGCTGTTTTTT. It is translated as CASSLGRNTGELFF.

The sample holds one count of this clone. The chain employs TRBV5-1 and TRBJ2-5, with D unclear. Gene TRBJ2-7 matches the end of the DNA better, so the J call may be wrong. This CDR3 is built from 13 residues. CDR1 is SGHRS and CDR2 is YFSETQ in the germline V gene. CDR3 nucleotide sequence: TGCGCCAGCAGCTTGTGGGCATCCTACGAGCAGTACTTC. This gives the protein CASSLWASYEQYF.

This chain connects TRBV10-2 to TRBJ1-1, with TRBD1 as a possible D gene (5 bases). This CDR3 contains 11 residues. CDR1 is WSHSY, CDR2 SAAADI, per germline. The V gene lost 6 bases and the J gene lost 7 bases, with 9 bases spanning the gap. The CDR3 region has the DNA TGCGCCAGCAGAAGGGGCGATGAAGCTTTCTTT. This sequence encodes CASRRGDEAFF.